These T cell receptor beta chains were read from a single sample in a study of beta chain features in type 1 diabetes. The method was immunoSEQ multiplex PCR; TCRdb's version includes in-frame clones alone and lacks a portion of them. This table has roughly 240,000 clones, over 65% appearing once. Sample: naive CD4+ T cells from blood. These TCRs come from a man aged 25 to 40 in good health. The CDR3 runs from the conserved cysteine through the conserved F or W.

TRBV29-1	10	TRBJ2-5	CSLGGETQYF
TRBV6-6	13	TRBJ1-5	CASSRDVYQPQHF
TRBV7-6	13	TRBJ2-2	CASNFRQSGELFF
TRBV29-1	15	TRBJ1-2	CSVPRGALANYGYTF
TRBV30	19	TRBJ2-1	CAWNSLTSGSKSSYNEQFF
TRBV29-1	13	TRBJ2-7	CSVVRTSATEQYF
TRBV5-4	15	TRBJ2-4	CASSLVGQGKNIQYF
TRBV29-1	14	TRBJ1-2	CSVVGDSVGYGYTF
TRBV25-1	15	TRBJ2-7	CASSVSGTPTGEQYF
TRBV30	13	TRBJ2-2	CAWNTGGTGELFF
TRBV7-2	15	TRBJ2-4	CASSLVGGTKNIQYF
TRBV18	19	TRBJ1-5	CASSPERDRGLVSNQPQHF
TRBV25-1	15	TRBJ2-7	CASSDTGGILGEQYF
TRBV7-2	14	TRBJ2-1	CASSLLGASNEQFF
TRBV29-1	13	TRBJ2-3	CSVGSGIADTQYF
TRBV9	16	TRBJ1-2	CASSDSGTGRNYGYTF
TRBV5-1	15	TRBJ2-1	CASSLVAVSYNEQFF
TRBV18	13	TRBJ1-2	CASSPQGRYGYTF
TRBV15	15	TRBJ1-4	CATSRLGATNEKLFF
TRBV28	14	TRBJ2-5	CASSLRGGQETQYF
TRBV30	14	TRBJ2-7	CAWREGQGGLEQYF
TRBV2	15	TRBJ2-5	CASSTPSGPQETQYF
TRBV29-1	13	TRBJ1-1	CSVAGLMYTEAFF